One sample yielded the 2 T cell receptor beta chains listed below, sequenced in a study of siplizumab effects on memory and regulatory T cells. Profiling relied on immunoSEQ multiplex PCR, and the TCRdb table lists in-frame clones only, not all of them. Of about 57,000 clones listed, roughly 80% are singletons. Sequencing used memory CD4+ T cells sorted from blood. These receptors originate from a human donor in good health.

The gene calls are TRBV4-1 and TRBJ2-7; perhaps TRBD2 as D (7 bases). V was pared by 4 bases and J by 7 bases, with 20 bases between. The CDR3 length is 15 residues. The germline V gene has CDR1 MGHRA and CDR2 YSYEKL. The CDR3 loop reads CASSPGWEGVDEQYF. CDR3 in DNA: TGCGCCAGCAGCCCCGGTTGGGAGGGGGTTGATGAGCAGTACTTC.

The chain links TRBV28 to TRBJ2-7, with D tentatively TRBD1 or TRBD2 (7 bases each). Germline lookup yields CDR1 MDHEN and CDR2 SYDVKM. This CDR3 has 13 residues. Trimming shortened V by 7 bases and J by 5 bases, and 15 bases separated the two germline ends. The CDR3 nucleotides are TGTGCCAGCAACCGACAGGGAGGGAACGAGCAGTACTTC. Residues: CASNRQGGNEQYF.